A selection of T cell receptor beta chains follows, all from one sample in a study of T-cell reconstitution after alpha-beta-depleted transplantation in children. TCRdb re-analysed the PCR reads in MiXCR, keeping a single row per CDR3 protein. The sample contains about 610,000 distinct CDR3 sequences, approximately 10% of which appear only once. The sample in question was PBMCs from the stem cell graft donor, obtained from the stem cell graft. These receptors were obtained from a human donor who donated a stem cell graft to a child with acute myeloid leukemia. Both conserved end residues are part of each CDR3. Each record gives: V gene, D gene, clone size, J gene, CDR3 DNA, CDR3 protein. D genes are given only for firm matches. The listing skips clone size in some rows; elsewhere it reads once, few, many or a size class.

TRBV7-3	TRBD2	many	TRBJ2-1	TGTGCCAGCAGCTTAGTAGCGGGCACCACCTATTACAATGAGCAGTTCTTC	CASSLVAGTTYYNEQFF
TRBV30	-	-	TRBJ2-3	TGTGCCTGGAGTTCTCGGACCCCTCTAATGGGAGAGACAGATACGCAGTATTTT	CAWSSRTPLMGETDTQYF
TRBV6-1	TRBD1	many	TRBJ1-5	TGTGCCAGCAGCTTGACAGGGGGCCGCAATCAGCCCCAGCATTTT	CASSLTGGRNQPQHF
TRBV5-1	-	many	TRBJ2-2	TGCGCCAGCAGCCCAGGGCTTAAGGAGGCCGGGGAGCTGTTTTTT	CASSPGLKEAGELFF
TRBV7-9	-	few	TRBJ2-5	TGTGCCAGCAGCCCCAAGGACAGATTTGGAGAGACCCAGTACTTC	CASSPKDRFGETQYF
TRBV7-3	-	-	TRBJ2-1	TGTGCCAGCAGCCCATCGGGAGAGAGCAATGAGCAGTTCTTC	CASSPSGESNEQFF
TRBV20-1	-	many	TRBJ2-7	TGCAGTGCTAGAGATCGACTAGGGGATCCCTACGAGCAGTACTTC	CSARDRLGDPYEQYF
TRBV20-1	TRBD2	-	TRBJ2-7	TGCAGTGCCCAGACTAGCAACGAGCAGTACTTC	CSAQTSNEQYF
TRBV7-3	TRBD2	many	TRBJ2-3	TGTGCCAGCAGCTTATTTAGCGGGCTGGCGGATACGCAGTATTTT	CASSLFSGLADTQYF
TRBV20-1	-	few	TRBJ2-6	TGCAGTGCTAGAAGGGGAGCTGGGGCCAACGTCCTGACTTTC	CSARRGAGANVLTF
TRBV7-8	-	-	TRBJ1-1	TGTGCCAGCAGCTTATCCGGCGGGATCAGGGGACGATGGGAAGCTTTCTTT	CASSLSGGIRGRWEAFF
TRBV29-1	TRBD1	-	TRBJ2-1	TGCAGCGTTGATAGACAGGGGGCTTCGTTCTACAATGAGCAGTTCTTC	CSVDRQGASFYNEQFF
TRBV9	-	-	TRBJ1-2	TGTGCCAGCAGCGTAGGGGCAGAAGGGAGGGGCTACACCTTC	CASSVGAEGRGYTF
TRBV20-1	-	few	TRBJ1-6	TGCAGTGCTAGACGAGGGGGGAATTCACCCCTCCACTTT	CSARRGGNSPLHF
TRBV7-2	TRBD1	-	TRBJ1-2	TGTGCCAGCAGCTGGGACAGGGGAGACTATGGCTACACCTTC	CASSWDRGDYGYTF
TRBV20-1	-	-	TRBJ1-6	TGCAGTGCTAGACGGACGGGTTCACCCCTCCACTTT	CSARRTGSPLHF
TRBV7-8	TRBD1	-	TRBJ1-1	TGTGCCAGCAGCTCGGACAGGGTCCGGATGAACACTGAAGCTTTCTTT	CASSSDRVRMNTEAFF
TRBV20-1	-	few	TRBJ2-5	TGCAGTGCTAGAAAGGGACCAGTTGAGACCCAGTACTTC	CSARKGPVETQYF
TRBV28	-	few	TRBJ2-5	TGTGCCAGCAGCCAATCCGGGGGACAAGAGACCCAGTACTTC	CASSQSGGQETQYF
TRBV5-1	-	-	TRBJ2-2	TGCGCCAGCAGCTTGGAAGGGCTGGGCCCCGGGGAGCTGTTTTTT	CASSLEGLGPGELFF
TRBV2	TRBD1	many	TRBJ1-2	TGTGCCAGCACCATTACCGGACAGGGGGCGGATGGCTACACCTTC	CASTITGQGADGYTF
TRBV10-3	-	-	TRBJ1-5	TGTGCCACCGTGGAGAATAGCAATCAGCCCCAGCATTTT	CATVENSNQPQHF
TRBV7-2	TRBD2	few	TRBJ2-7	TGTGCCAGCAGCGTAGCGGGAACCCCTCGAGAGCAGTACTTC	CASSVAGTPREQYF
TRBV10-3	-	few	TRBJ2-1	TGTGCCACCAGATCCACGGGGGACAGCTACAATGAGCAGTTCTTC	CATRSTGDSYNEQFF
TRBV29-1	-	-	TRBJ2-3	TGCAGCGAGGGGGGTACTAGCACAGATACGCAGTATTTT	CSEGGTSTDTQYF
TRBV7-7	-	few	TRBJ1-4	TGTGCTAGCAGCCCCGCACCCAGTTTTAATGAAAAACTGTTTTTT	CASSPAPSFNEKLFF
TRBV20-1	TRBD2	-	TRBJ2-1	TGCTGCGTCCACATGGGACTAGCGGGAGAGGCCTACAATGAGCAGTTCTTC	CCVHMGLAGEAYNEQFF
TRBV7-9	-	few	TRBJ2-2	TGTGCCAGCAGGCCCCGCAGGAGAGCGAACACCGGGGAGCTGTTTTTT	CASRPRRRANTGELFF
TRBV20-1	-	many	TRBJ2-3	TGCAGTGCTAGAGATCCAAGGAAGGGAGGCACAGATACGCAGTATTTT	CSARDPRKGGTDTQYF
TRBV24-1	TRBD1	many	TRBJ2-7	TGTGCCACCAGTGAAGGGGGCAAAAGCTCCTACGAGCAGTACTTC	CATSEGGKSSYEQYF
TRBV12-3/TRBV12-4	-	few	TRBJ2-5	TGTGCCAGCAGTTTATCAATCGAGACCCAGTACTTC	CASSLSIETQYF
TRBV28	TRBD1	many	TRBJ1-4	TGTGCCAGCAGTCAAACAGGGGGCGGAAATGAAAAACTGTTTTTT	CASSQTGGGNEKLFF
TRBV30	TRBD1	-	TRBJ1-1	TGTGCCTGGAGGACAGGGGGCTGGGGCACTGAAGCTTTCTTT	CAWRTGGWGTEAFF
TRBV7-9	-	-	TRBJ1-1	TGTGCCAGCAGCTTAGATTTCTGGGCAGCCATCATGAACACTGAAGCTTTCTTT	CASSLDFWAAIMNTEAFF
TRBV12-3/TRBV12-4	-	-	TRBJ1-1	TGTGCCAGCAGTTTAGCTGGGAGGGAGGCTGAAGCTTTCTTT	CASSLAGREAEAFF
TRBV12-3/TRBV12-4	TRBD2	once	TRBJ2-7	TGTGCCAGCACCCTCGGGCTAGCGGGTTCCTACGAGCAGTACTTC	CASTLGLAGSYEQYF
TRBV30	-	-	TRBJ1-4	TGTGCCCTGGGGGCACTGGATGAAAAACTGTTTTTT	CALGALDEKLFF
TRBV29-1	TRBD2	-	TRBJ2-1	TGCAGCGTGGGAAGGGGAGGGAATGAGCAGTTCTTC	CSVGRGGNEQFF
TRBV28	-	few	TRBJ2-7	TGTGCCAGCAGTTTAAACGGGTACAGGTCTGAGCAGTACTTC	CASSLNGYRSEQYF
TRBV12-3/TRBV12-4	-	few	TRBJ1-5	TGTGCCAGCAGTGGGGGCCGGGGCTATCAGCCCCAGCATTTT	CASSGGRGYQPQHF
TRBV20-1	TRBD1	once	TRBJ1-5	TGCAGTGCTGTTCAGGCGGACAGGGACAATCAGCCCCAGCATTTT	CSAVQADRDNQPQHF
TRBV24-1	-	few	TRBJ2-7	TGTGCCACCAGTGACCCCGGACAGACGGAGCAGTACTTC	CATSDPGQTEQYF
TRBV10-3	-	many	TRBJ1-1	TGTGCCATCAGTGATATTGGTAGGACGACTGAAGCTTTCTTT	CAISDIGRTTEAFF
TRBV9	-	-	TRBJ2-3	TGTGCCAGCAGCGTAAGGGGCGGGGGCACAGATACGCAGTATTTT	CASSVRGGGTDTQYF
TRBV12-5	-	many	TRBJ2-1	TGTGCTAGTGGTTTGTCGGGCAATGAGCAGTTCTTC	CASGLSGNEQFF
TRBV5-1	TRBD2	many	TRBJ2-5	TGCGCCAGCAGCCGGCGGGGGGAGGATCGAGAGACCCAGTACTTC	CASSRRGEDRETQYF
TRBV29-1	TRBD1	few	TRBJ2-7	TGCAGCGTTGGCCGAAGACAGGGCTACGAGCAGTACTTC	CSVGRRQGYEQYF
TRBV20-1	TRBD1	few	TRBJ2-7	TGCAGTGCTAGGCCTCCGGGACAGGGCTACGAGCAGTACTTC	CSARPPGQGYEQYF
TRBV3-1	TRBD2	once	TRBJ2-5	TGTGCCAGCAGCCAAGTAGGGCGGGAGGGCCCCGAGACCCAGTACTTC	CASSQVGREGPETQYF
TRBV6-2/TRBV6-3	-	many	TRBJ2-5	TGTGCCAGCAGTTATTACGGAGAAGAGACCCAGTACTTC	CASSYYGEETQYF
TRBV9	-	many	TRBJ1-3	TGTGCCAGCAGCGTAAGCAGGGGATTTGGAAACACCATATATTTT	CASSVSRGFGNTIYF
TRBV4-2	-	-	TRBJ2-5	TGTGCCAGCAGCCAAGGGACCCGGGAGAGACAACAAGAGACCCAGTACTTC	CASSQGTRERQQETQYF
TRBV3-1	-	-	TRBJ2-7	TGTGCCAGCAGTCTCGGGGACGATGCCTACGAGCAGTACTTC	CASSLGDDAYEQYF
TRBV29-1	TRBD1	-	TRBJ2-2	TGCAGCGTTTACGGGACAGCGAACACCGGGGAGCTGTTTTTT	CSVYGTANTGELFF
TRBV28	-	-	TRBJ2-2	TGTGCCAGCAGTTTAACCTCGGATGGGATGGACACCGGGGAGCTGTTTTTT	CASSLTSDGMDTGELFF
TRBV20-1	-	few	TRBJ1-5	TGCAGTGCTAGAGATGATGGGGGACGGGGGGATCAGCCCCAGCATTTT	CSARDDGGRGDQPQHF
TRBV3-1	-	-	TRBJ2-2	TGTGCCACCAGCCTACTAGTGTCTGGGGAGCTGTTTTTT	CATSLLVSGELFF